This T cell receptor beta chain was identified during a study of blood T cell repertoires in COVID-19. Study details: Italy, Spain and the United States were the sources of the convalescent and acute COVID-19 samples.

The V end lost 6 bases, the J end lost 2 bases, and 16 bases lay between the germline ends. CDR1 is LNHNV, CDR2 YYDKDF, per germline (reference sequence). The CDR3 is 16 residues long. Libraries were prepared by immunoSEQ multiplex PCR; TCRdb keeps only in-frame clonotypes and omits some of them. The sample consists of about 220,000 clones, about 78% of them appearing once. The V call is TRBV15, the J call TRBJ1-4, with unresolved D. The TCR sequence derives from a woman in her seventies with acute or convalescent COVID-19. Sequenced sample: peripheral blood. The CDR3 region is CATRSLNSPTNEKLFF. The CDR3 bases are TGTGCCACCAGAAGTCTCAACAGTCCGACTAATGAAAAACTGTTTTTT. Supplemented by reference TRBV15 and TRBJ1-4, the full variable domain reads DAMVIQNPRYQVTQFGKPVTLSCSQTLNHNVMYWYQQKSSQAPKLLFHYYDKDFNNEADTPDNFQSRRPNTSFCFLDIRSPGLGDTAMYLCATRSLNSPTNEKLFFGSGTQLSVL.